A single sample is the source of the 16 T cell receptor beta chains below, sequenced in a study of blood T cell repertoires in COVID-19 (dated by TCRdb to 2020 to 2021). Library generation was performed with the immunoSEQ multiplex PCR assay. TCRdb took over this immuneACCESS table, retaining in-frame rearrangements with V and J assigned. Such tables are incomplete; in checked studies, under half of the missing clones stem from an unresolved V gene, and the remainder is unexplained. The sample has some 100,000 clones on record, around 87% of them singletons. Jointly, the top ten make up over 7% of the sample. The sequenced sample consisted of peripheral blood. The receptors were gathered from a human donor in a cohort sampled during active COVID-19.

This clone showed up just a few times. The chain combines TRBV5-1 with TRBJ2-1; TRBD2 matches at 12 bases. V was pared by 1 base and J by 8 bases, with 7 bases of the junction left unmatched. This CDR3 is built from 16 residues. Germline V gene sequence: CDR1 SGHRS, CDR2 YFSETQ. The CDR3 DNA sequence: TGCGCCAGCAGCTTGAGGGCTAGCGGGAGGGAGGATGAGCAGTTCTTC. Its protein is CASSLRASGREDEQFF.

This clone showed up just once. V gene TRBV19 combines with J gene TRBJ1-1; 7 bases align to TRBD1. Germline CDR1 is LNHDA and CDR2 is SQIVND (reference sequence). CDR3 length equals 14 residues. Trimming took 0 bases from V and 4 from J; bases not matched to a gene: 2. The CDR3 reads CASSIDGQATEAFF. The CDR3 DNA follows: TGTGCCAGTAGTATAGATGGACAGGCCACTGAAGCTTTCTTT.

This clone came up once. The chain is built from TRBV7-2 and TRBJ1-2; D remains ambiguous. Trimming took off 2 bases at V and 7 bases at J, with 8 bases between the two ends. Looked up from germline, CDR1 is SGHTA and CDR2 is FQGNSA. The CDR3 runs 12 residues. The CDR3 is CASSLWSPGYTF. The CDR3 nucleotides are TGTGCCAGCAGCTTATGGAGTCCTGGCTACACCTTC.

This chain uses TRBV6-6 with TRBJ1-1; 9 bases align to TRBD1. The CDR3 is made up of 20 amino acids. V was pared by 6 bases and J by 2 bases, with 22 bases of the junction left unmatched. Germline assignment: CDR1 MNHNY and CDR2 SVGAGI (reference sequence). The CDR3, as DNA: TGTGCCAGCAGCCCCGGGACAGGGAACGAAGAGGGGAAAAAAAACACTGAAGCTTTCTTT. Translated: CASSPGTGNEEGKKNTEAFF.

The rearrangement joins TRBV18 to TRBJ1-2; the D gene is possibly TRBD1 (6 bases). The CDR3 runs 15 residues. Per the germline V gene, CDR1 is KGHSH and CDR2 is LQKENI. Trimming pared 0 bases from V and 4 bases from J, leaving 12 bases between. CDR3 sequence (DNA): TGTGCCAGCTCACCACCCGGACAGACCGTCTATGGCTACACCTTC. The encoded protein is CASSPPGQTVYGYTF.

Only a few counts were recorded for this clone. The rearrangement uses TRBV4-1 and TRBJ2-7; no clear D. This CDR3 spans 16 amino acids. Trimming took off 0 bases at V and 7 bases at J, with 19 bases between the two ends. Germline lookup yields CDR1 MGHRA and CDR2 YSYEKL. CDR3 nucleotide sequence: TGCGCCAGCAGCCAAGATATTCGACTGGCTGTTTGGGAGCAGTACTTC. Residues: CASSQDIRLAVWEQYF.

V gene TRBV15 combines with J gene TRBJ2-2; a weak D match, TRBD2 (6 bases). V gave up 4 bases and J gave up 6 bases, with 9 bases separating them. This CDR3 has 13 residues. Per germline, CDR1 LNHNV and CDR2 YYDKDF (reference sequence). In DNA form, the CDR3 reads TGTGCCACCAGCACGGGAGCGGCCGGGGAGCTGTTTTTT. Protein product: CATSTGAAGELFF.

This clone was counted only a few times. The rearrangement joins TRBV5-1 to TRBJ2-6, with D maybe TRBD1 (6 bases). The germline V and J ends were trimmed by 4 bases and 0 bases, with 11 bases remaining between them. CDR3 size: 16 residues. Germline V CDR1 and CDR2: SGHRS, YFSETQ. The CDR3 reads CASSLTGSSGANVLTF. In DNA, the CDR3 is TGCGCCAGCAGCCTCACAGGGAGCTCTGGGGCCAACGTCCTGACTTTC.

The chain has TRBV5-1 and TRBJ2-1; D is perhaps TRBD2 (6 bases). Trimming pared 4 bases from V and 5 bases from J, leaving 16 bases between. Germline assignment: CDR1 SGHRS and CDR2 YFSETQ. This CDR3 spans 15 amino acids. CDR3 protein: CASSRVVEGDNEQFF. The CDR3 DNA is TGCGCCAGCAGCCGGGTGGTGGAGGGAGACAATGAGCAGTTCTTC.

In the case of this clone: At one of its ends the junction is not consistent with the germline gene, which may arise from a read error. The V gene is TRBV5-1, the J gene TRBJ1-2; 9 bases are a match to TRBD1. Germline V gene lookup returns CDR1 SGHRS and CDR2 YFSETQ. There are 18 residues in the CDR3. CDR3 DNA sequence: TGCGCCAGCAGCTACTCACACCCCGGGACAGGGAGGCGTACAGGGGCCTCCTTC. It is translated as CASSYSHPGTGRRTGASF.

This chain connects TRBV7-2 to TRBJ2-6; D is ambiguous. CDR1 SGHTA and CDR2 FQGNSA come from the germline V gene. The ends were cut back, 2 bases at V and 0 bases at J, with 8 bases in the middle. The CDR3 loop spans 16 amino acids. The CDR3 is CASSLSPTSGANVLTF. The CDR3 nucleotides read TGTGCCAGCAGCTTAAGCCCAACCTCTGGGGCCAACGTCCTGACTTTC.

The chain is built from TRBV5-1 and TRBJ1-6; D possibly corresponds to TRBD1 (6 bases). Germline V gene lookup returns CDR1 SGHRS and CDR2 YFSETQ. V dropped 6 bases and J dropped 6 bases, with 19 bases sitting between them. CDR3 size: 16 residues. CDR3 sequence (DNA): TGCGCCAGCACCCTGATAGGGGGAGATTCTAATTCACCCCTCCACTTT. Translation gives CASTLIGGDSNSPLHF.

The V call is TRBV6-2 or TRBV6-3, the J call TRBJ2-7, with TRBD1 matching 10 bases. The CDR3 runs 14 residues. The germline V gene encodes CDR1 MNHEY and CDR2 SVGEGT. With V trimmed by 6 bases and J by 1 base, 3 bases remained unmatched. The CDR3 sequence: CASSRTGGSYEQYF. The CDR3 DNA reads as TGTGCCAGCAGCAGGACAGGGGGATCCTACGAGCAGTACTTC.

The genes are TRBV11-2 and TRBJ1-3; the match to TRBD1 covers 10 bases. Per germline, CDR1 SGHAT and CDR2 FQNNGV. The CDR3 has 18 amino acids. The V and J ends lost 2 bases and 0 bases, in that order; junction bases with no gene match: 7. CDR3 bases: TGTGCCAGCAGCTTACCACGACAGGGGGCCCGCTCTGGAAACACCATATATTTT. This sequence encodes CASSLPRQGARSGNTIYF.

CDR3 loop: CASRVDSTSSGANVLTF. DNA for the CDR3: TGTGCCAGCAGGGTCGACAGTACTTCCTCTGGGGCCAACGTCCTGACTTTC. This rearrangement joins TRBV2 to TRBJ2-6; tentatively, D is TRBD1 (5 bases). In germline, CDR1 is SNHLY, CDR2 FYNNEI. V shed 6 bases and J shed 0 bases, with 15 bases lying between them. CDR3 length: 17 amino acids.

V is TRBV28 and J is TRBJ2-6; no clear D gene. V was cut by 1 base and J by 0 bases, with 22 bases left in between. CDR3 size: 21 residues. Per germline, CDR1 MDHEN and CDR2 SYDVKM. The CDR3 is CASSLYFQVYPIFSGANVLTF. The CDR3 nucleotides are TGTGCCAGCAGTTTATATTTTCAGGTTTACCCAATCTTCTCTGGGGCCAACGTCCTGACTTTC.